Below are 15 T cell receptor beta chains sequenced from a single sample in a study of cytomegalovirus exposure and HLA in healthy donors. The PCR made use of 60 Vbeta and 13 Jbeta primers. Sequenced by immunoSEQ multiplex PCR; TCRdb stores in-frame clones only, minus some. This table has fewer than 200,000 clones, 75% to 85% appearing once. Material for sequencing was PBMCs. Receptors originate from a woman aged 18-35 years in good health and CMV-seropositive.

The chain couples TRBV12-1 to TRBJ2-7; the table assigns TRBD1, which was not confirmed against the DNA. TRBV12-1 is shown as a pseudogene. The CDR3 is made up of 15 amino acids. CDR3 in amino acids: CASSTSRQTPYEQYF. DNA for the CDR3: TGTGCCAGCAGCACCTCGAGACAGACTCCCTACGAGCAGTACTTC.

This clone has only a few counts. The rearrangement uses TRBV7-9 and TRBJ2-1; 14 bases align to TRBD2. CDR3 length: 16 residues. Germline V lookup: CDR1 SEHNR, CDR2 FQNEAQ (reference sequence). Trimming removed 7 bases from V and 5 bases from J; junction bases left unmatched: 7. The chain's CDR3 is CASIEGLAGGNNEQFF. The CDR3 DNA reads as TGTGCCAGCATCGAAGGACTAGCGGGGGGCAACAATGAGCAGTTCTTC.

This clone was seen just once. In DNA, the CDR3 is TGTGCCAGCAGCCACGGACAGGGGAACACTGAAGCTTTCTTT. Translating gives CASSHGQGNTEAFF. The chain joins TRBV11-3 to TRBJ1-1, with 8 bases lining up with TRBD1. This CDR3 region has 14 residues. The germline gives CDR1 SGHNT, CDR2 YENEEA. The V and J ends lost 5 bases and 1 base, in that order; junction bases with no gene match: 3. Together with reference TRBV11-3 and TRBJ1-1, the CDR3 gives the full variable domain: EAGVVQSPRYKIIEKKQPVAFWCNPISGHNTLYWYLQNLGQGPELLIRYENEEAVDDSQLPKDRFSAERLKGVDSTLKIQPAELGDSAVYLCASSHGQGNTEAFFGQGTRLTVV.

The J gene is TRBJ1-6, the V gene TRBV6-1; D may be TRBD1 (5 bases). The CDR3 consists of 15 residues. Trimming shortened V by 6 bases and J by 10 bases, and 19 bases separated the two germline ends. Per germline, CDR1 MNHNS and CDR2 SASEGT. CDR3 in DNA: TGTGCCAGCAGGGGGACGGGGGGAGGTTGGTCACCCCTCCACTTT. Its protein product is CASRGTGGGWSPLHF.

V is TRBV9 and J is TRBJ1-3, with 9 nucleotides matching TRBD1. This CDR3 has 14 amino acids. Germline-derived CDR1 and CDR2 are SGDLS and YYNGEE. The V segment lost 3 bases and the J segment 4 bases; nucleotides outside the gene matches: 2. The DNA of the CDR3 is TGTGCCAGCAGCGCGGGACAGGGAGGAAACACCATATATTTT. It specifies CASSAGQGGNTIYF.

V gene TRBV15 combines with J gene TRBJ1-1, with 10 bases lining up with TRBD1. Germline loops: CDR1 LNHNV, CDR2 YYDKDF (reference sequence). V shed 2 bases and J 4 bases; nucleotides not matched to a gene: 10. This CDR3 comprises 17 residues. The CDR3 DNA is TGTGCCACCAGCAGAACCTACACCCGGACAGGGGGCACTGAAGCTTTCTTT. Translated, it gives CATSRTYTRTGGTEAFF.

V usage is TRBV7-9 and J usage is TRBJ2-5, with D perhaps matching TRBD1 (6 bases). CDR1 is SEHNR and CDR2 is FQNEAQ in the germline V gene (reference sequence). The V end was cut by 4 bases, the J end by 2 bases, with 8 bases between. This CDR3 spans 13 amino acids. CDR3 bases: TGTGCCAGCAGCTCAGGACAGCAAGAGACCCAGTACTTC. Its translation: CASSSGQQETQYF.

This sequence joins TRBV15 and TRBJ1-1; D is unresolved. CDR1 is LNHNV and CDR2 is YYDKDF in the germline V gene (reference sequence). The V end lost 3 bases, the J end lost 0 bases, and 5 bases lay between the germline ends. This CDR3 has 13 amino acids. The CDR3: CATSREVNTEAFF. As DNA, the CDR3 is TGTGCCACCAGCAGGGAGGTGAACACTGAAGCTTTCTTT.

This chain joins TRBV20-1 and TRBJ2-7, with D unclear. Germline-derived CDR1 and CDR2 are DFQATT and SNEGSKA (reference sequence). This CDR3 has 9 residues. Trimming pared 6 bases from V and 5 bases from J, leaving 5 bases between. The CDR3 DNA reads TGCAGTGCCGCGGACGAGCAGTACTTC. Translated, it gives CSAADEQYF.

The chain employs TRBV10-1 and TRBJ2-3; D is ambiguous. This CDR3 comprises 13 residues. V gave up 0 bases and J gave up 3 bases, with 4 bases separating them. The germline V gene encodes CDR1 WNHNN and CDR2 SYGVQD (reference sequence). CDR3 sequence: CASSESVTDTQYF. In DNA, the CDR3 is TGCGCCAGCAGTGAGTCCGTGACAGATACGCAGTATTTT.

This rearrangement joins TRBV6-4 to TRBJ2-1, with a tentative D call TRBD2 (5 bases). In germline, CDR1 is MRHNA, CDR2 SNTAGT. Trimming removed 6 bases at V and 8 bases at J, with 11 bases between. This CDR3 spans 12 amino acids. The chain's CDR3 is CASSPGEHEQFF. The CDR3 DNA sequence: TGTGCCAGCAGCCCCGGGGAACATGAGCAGTTCTTC.

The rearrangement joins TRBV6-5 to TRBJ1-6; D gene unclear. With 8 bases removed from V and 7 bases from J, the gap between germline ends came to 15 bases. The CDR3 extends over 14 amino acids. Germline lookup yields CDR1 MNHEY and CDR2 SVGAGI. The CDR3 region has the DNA TGTGCCAGCGGCAGGATGACCACGAATTCACCCCTCCACTTT. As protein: CASGRMTTNSPLHF.

The CDR3 loop is CASRGGTASNEKLFF. The CDR3 DNA reads TGTGCCAGCAGGGGGGGGACCGCCTCTAATGAAAAACTGTTTTTT. The rearrangement links TRBV28 to TRBJ1-4; the D gene is possibly TRBD1 (5 bases). The CDR3 is 15 amino acids. Germline V CDR1 and CDR2: MDHEN, SYDVKM. The germline V and J ends were trimmed by 6 bases and 3 bases, with 14 bases remaining between them.

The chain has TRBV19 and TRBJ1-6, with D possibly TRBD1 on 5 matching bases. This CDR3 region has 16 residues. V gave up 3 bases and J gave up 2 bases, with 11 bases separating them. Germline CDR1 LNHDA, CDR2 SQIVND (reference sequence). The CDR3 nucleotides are TGTGCCAGTAGTATCCGGGGGGATGCCTATAATTCACCCCTCCACTTT. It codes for CASSIRGDAYNSPLHF. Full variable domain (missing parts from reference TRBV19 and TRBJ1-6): DGGITQSPKYLFRKEGQNVTLSCEQNLNHDAMYWYRQDPGQGLRLIYYSQIVNDFQKGDIAEGYSVSREKKESFPLTVTSAQKNPTAFYLCASSIRGDAYNSPLHFGNGTRLTVT.

CDR3 residues: CASTTGVADTQYF. CDR3 DNA: TGTGCCAGCACGACAGGGGTGGCAGATACGCAGTATTTT. The chain joins TRBV5-6 to TRBJ2-3; 8 bases line up with TRBD1. V dropped 6 bases and J dropped 4; count of bases not matched to a gene: 4. The CDR3 extends over 13 amino acids. Germline CDR1 is SGHDT and CDR2 is YYEEEE.